The clone carrying this T cell receptor (beta chain) came up a few times. Its target is not known. These data come from a study of T cell responses to AZD1222 COVID-19 vaccine. Whole-study findings and limits: Baseline testing showed seropositivity in only six or seven AZD1222 recipients. None of the repertoires were sampled until the peak T cell response had passed. Females outnumbered males among donors, who were mostly white British; clonal diversity was possibly underestimated.

The protocol was immunoSEQ multiplex PCR, while the TCRdb copy is restricted to in-frame clones and leaves out a portion. Found here are about 140,000 clones, around 90% of them singletons; the top ten hold over 3%. Germline lookup yields CDR1 MGHRA and CDR2 YSYEKL. V gave up 4 bases and J gave up 5 bases, with 9 bases separating them. This CDR3 is built from 13 residues. Second-dose timings of about 4 or about 12 weeks were pooled. This receptor was taken from an adult who received the AZD1222 COVID-19 vaccine. This chain links TRBV4-1 with TRBJ1-5, with no clear D. The source was peripheral blood, collected 28 days after the second AZD1222 dose. The CDR3 spells CASSREADQPQHF. DNA of the CDR3: TGCGCCAGCAGCCGGGAAGCTGATCAGCCCCAGCATTTT.